This T cell receptor beta chain was documented in a study of T cells in tumors and immune-related adverse events. The CDR3 is made up of 18 amino acids. After removal of 0 bases from V and 1 base from J, the junction contained 5 bases not matched to a gene. Germline V gene data show CDR1 as LGHNA and CDR2 as YNFKEQ. The method was immunoSEQ multiplex PCR; TCRdb's version includes in-frame clones alone and lacks a portion of them. The table lists about 10,000 clones, under 95% of them singletons. This clone was recorded once. The rearrangement links TRBV4-2 to TRBJ2-3; 12 bases agree with TRBD2. The sequenced sample was lymph node tissue, obtained from a patient treated with anti-PD-1 therapy. This sequence was found in a female donor with metastatic renal cell carcinoma. CDR3 DNA: TGTGCCAGCAGCCAAGATTTCCGGACTAGCGGGGGCACAGATACGCAGTATTTT. Its translation is CASSQDFRTSGGTDTQYF.